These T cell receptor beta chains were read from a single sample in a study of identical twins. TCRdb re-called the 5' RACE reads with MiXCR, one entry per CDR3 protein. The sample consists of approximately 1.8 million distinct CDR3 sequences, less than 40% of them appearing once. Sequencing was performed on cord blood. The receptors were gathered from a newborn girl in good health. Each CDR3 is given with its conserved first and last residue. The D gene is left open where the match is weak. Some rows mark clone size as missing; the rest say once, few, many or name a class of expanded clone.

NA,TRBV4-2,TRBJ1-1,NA,TGTGCCAGCAGCCAAGTTCGTGAAGCGACTGAAGCTTTCTTT,CASSQVREATEAFF
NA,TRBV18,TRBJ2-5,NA,TGTGCCAGCTCACCACCGGTGGCAGCCCAAGAGACCCAGTACTTC,CASSPPVAAQETQYF
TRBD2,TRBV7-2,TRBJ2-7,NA,TGTGCCAGCAGCCGTAAATTACAAGCGGGAGGACCCTCCAATGAGCAGTACTTC,CASSRKLQAGGPSNEQYF
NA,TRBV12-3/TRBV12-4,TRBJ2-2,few,TGTGCCAGCAGTAGGTCTGGACCGCTGAACACCGGGGAGCTGTTTTTT,CASSRSGPLNTGELFF
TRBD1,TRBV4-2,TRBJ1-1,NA,TGTGCCAGCAGCCGGCTCCCCGGGACAGGGGGCACTGAAGCTTTCTTT,CASSRLPGTGGTEAFF
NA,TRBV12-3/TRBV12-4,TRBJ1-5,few,TGTGCCAGCATTCCCAGGGGCTATTATCAGCCCCAGCATTTT,CASIPRGYYQPQHF
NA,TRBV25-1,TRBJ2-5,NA,TGTGCCAGCAGTGCAATTCTCCGGGCCGCTTATGAGACCCAGTACTTC,CASSAILRAAYETQYF
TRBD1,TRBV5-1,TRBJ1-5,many,TGTGCCAGCAGCTTAGGGACAGTTAGCAATCAGCCCCAGCATTTT,CASSLGTVSNQPQHF
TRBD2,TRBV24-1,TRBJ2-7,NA,TGTGCCACCAGTGTAAGCGGGAGTGTTTACAATGAGCAGTACTTC,CATSVSGSVYNEQYF
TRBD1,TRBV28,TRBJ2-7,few,TGTGCCAGCAGTTTATTCGGCAGGGGGAGTTACGAGCAGTACTTC,CASSLFGRGSYEQYF
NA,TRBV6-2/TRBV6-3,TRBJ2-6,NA,TGTGCCAGCACCAGTCATGCGGTGGCCAACGTCCTGACTTTC,CASTSHAVANVLTF
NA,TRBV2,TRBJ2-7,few,TGTGCCAGCAGTGAATTCAAGGTCCTCTACGAGCAGTACTTC,CASSEFKVLYEQYF
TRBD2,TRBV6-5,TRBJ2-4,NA,TGTGCCAGCAGTATTCGGGGGGGGGCCAAAAACATTCAGTACTTC,CASSIRGGAKNIQYF
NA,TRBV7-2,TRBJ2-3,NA,TGTGCCAGCAGCGTCAATAGCGTGACAGATACGCAGTATTTT,CASSVNSVTDTQYF
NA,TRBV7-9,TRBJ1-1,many,TGTGCCAGCAGCTTTCGGCAGGGGAACACTGAAGCTTTCTTT,CASSFRQGNTEAFF
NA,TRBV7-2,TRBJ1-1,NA,TGTGCCAGCAGCTTAGAGGCTCGAGGTAACACTGAAGCTTTCTTT,CASSLEARGNTEAFF
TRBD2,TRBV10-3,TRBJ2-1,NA,TGTGCCATCAGCTATGGACTAGCGGGAGAAGTCGAGAATGAGCAGTTCTTC,CAISYGLAGEVENEQFF
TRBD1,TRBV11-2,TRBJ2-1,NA,TGTGCCAGCAGCTTAGCAGGGGGACAGGGGAACGGGAGGTTCCACAATGAGCAGTTCTTC,CASSLAGGQGNGRFHNEQFF
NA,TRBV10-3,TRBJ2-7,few,TGTGCCATCAGCCACGGACTTCCCCTCGACTCCTACGAGCAGTACTTC,CAISHGLPLDSYEQYF
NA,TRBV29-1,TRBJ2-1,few,TGCAGCGTCCGGGGACGGCTCTACAATGAGCAGTTCTTC,CSVRGRLYNEQFF
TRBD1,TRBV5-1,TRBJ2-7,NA,TGCGCCAGCAGCTCCGGGACAGGGACGAGCTCCTACGAGCAGTACTTC,CASSSGTGTSSYEQYF
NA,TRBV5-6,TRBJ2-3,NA,TGTGCCAGCAGTTTAGTGGACGCTAGCACAGATACGCAGTATTTT,CASSLVDASTDTQYF
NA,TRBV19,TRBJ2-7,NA,TGTGCCAGTAGTGGGGCGGGACATTCCTACGAGCAGTACTTC,CASSGAGHSYEQYF
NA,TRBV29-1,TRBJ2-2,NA,TGCAGCGCTGAAGGTGGGACCGCGAACACCGGGGAGCTGTTTTTT,CSAEGGTANTGELFF
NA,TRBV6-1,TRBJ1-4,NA,TGTGCCAGCAGTGATTATTCCCTGTCTCGGGAAAAACTGTTTTTT,CASSDYSLSREKLFF
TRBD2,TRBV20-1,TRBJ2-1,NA,TGCAGTGCTAGAGATCTCCTAGCGGTAATCTACAATGAGCAGTTCTTC,CSARDLLAVIYNEQFF
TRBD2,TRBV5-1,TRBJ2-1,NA,TGCGCCAGCAGCTTTTTTCCGGGACTAGCGGGGGGTAACAATGAGCAGTTCTTC,CASSFFPGLAGGNNEQFF
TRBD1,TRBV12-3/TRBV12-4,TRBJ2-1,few,TGTGCCAGCAGCTGGACAGGGTACGATGAGCAGTTCTTC,CASSWTGYDEQFF
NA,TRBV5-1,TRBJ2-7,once,TGCGCCAGGATCCCAGCAGGGTCCTCCTACGAGCAGTACTTC,CARIPAGSSYEQYF
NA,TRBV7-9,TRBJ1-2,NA,TGTGCCAGCAGCTTAGTGGGGCTACCTGATGGCTGCACCTTC,CASSLVGLPDGCTF
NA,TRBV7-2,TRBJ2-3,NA,TGTGCCAGCAGCTTAGTACTAGTTGATACGCAGTATTTT,CASSLVLVDTQYF